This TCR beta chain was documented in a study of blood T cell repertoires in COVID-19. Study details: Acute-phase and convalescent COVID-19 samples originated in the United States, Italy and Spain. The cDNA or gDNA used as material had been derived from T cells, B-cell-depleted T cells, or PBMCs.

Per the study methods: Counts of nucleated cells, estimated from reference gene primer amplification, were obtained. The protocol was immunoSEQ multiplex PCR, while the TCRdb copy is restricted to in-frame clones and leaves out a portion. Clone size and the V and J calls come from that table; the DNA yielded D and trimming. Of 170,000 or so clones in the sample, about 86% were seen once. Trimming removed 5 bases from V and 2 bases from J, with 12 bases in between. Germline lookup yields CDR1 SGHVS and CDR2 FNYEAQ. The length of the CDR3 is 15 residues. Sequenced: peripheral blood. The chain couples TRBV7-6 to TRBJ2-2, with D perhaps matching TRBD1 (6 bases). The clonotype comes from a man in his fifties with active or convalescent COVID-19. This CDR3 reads CASSTTRGNTGELFF. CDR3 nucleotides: TGTGCCAGCAGCACGACCAGGGGAAACACCGGGGAGCTGTTTTTT.